Sequencing of this T cell receptor beta chain was carried out in a study of T cell repertoires in cytomegalovirus infection. Study details: Matching HLA type and CMV infection were both indicated by public TCR beta signatures.

This clonotype was recorded many times. The CDR3 loop spans 14 amino acids. CDR1 and CDR2 from the germline V gene are SGHVS and FQNEAQ. MiXCR, applied by TCRdb to the reads, yields one record per CDR3 protein. The sample comprises 150,000 to 200,000 distinct CDR3 sequences, about 28% of which are singletons, and roughly 29% rests with the top ten. The sequence was obtained from a human donor in good health (CMV status not recorded). Some clones in this sample may be carry-over from other donors' samples. This chain joins TRBV7-8 and TRBJ2-2; D may be TRBD1 or TRBD2 (5 bases each). Sequences were obtained from PBMCs. CDR3 DNA sequence: TGTGCTAGCCTACGGGACGACGAACCTGGGGAGCTGTTTTTT. It is translated as CASLRDDEPGELFF.